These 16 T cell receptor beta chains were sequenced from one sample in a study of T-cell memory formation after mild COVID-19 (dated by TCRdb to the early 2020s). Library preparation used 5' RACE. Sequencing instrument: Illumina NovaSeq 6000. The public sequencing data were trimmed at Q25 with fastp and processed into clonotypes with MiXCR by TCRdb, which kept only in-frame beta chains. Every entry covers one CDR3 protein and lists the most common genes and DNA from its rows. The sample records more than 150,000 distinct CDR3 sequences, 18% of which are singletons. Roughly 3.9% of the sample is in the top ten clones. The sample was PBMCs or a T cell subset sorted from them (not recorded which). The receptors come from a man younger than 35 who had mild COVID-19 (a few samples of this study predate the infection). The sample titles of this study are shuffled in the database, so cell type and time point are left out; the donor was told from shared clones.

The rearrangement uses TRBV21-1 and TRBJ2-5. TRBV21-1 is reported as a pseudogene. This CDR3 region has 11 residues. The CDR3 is CASSKGETQYF. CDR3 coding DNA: TGTGCCAGCAGCAAAGGGGAGACCCAGTACTTC.

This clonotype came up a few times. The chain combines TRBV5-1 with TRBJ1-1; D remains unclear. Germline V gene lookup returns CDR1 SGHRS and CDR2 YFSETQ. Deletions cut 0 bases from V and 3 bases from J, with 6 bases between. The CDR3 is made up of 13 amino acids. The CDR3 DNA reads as TGCGCCAGCAGCTTGGAGATGGACACTGAAGCTTTCTTT. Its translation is CASSLEMDTEAFF.

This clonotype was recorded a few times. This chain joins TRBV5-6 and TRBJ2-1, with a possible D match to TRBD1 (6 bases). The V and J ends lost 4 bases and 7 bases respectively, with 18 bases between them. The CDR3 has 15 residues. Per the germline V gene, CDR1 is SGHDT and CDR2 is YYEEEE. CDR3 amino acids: CASSAAGTRGNEQFF. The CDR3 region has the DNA TGTGCCAGCAGCGCCGCCGGGACAAGGGGGAATGAGCAGTTCTTC.

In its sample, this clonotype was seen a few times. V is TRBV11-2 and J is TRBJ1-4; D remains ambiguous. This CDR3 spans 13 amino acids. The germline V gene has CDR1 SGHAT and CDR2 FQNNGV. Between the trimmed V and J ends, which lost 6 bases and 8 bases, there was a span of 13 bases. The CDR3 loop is CASRQYTREKLFF. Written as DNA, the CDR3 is TGTGCCAGCAGACAATACACGAGAGAAAAACTGTTTTTT.

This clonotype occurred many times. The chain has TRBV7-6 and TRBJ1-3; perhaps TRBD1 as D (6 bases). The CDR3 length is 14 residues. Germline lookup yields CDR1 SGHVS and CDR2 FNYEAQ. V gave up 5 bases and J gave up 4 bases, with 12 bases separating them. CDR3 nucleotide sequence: TGTGCCAGCAGCCTTACAGGGAACGGAAACACCATATATTTT. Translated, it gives CASSLTGNGNTIYF.

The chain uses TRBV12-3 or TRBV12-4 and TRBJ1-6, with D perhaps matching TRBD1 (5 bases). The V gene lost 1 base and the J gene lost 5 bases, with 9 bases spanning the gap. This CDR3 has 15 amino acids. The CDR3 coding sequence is TGTGCCAGCAGTTTAGAGGGGCCGGATAATTCACCCCTCCACTTT. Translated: CASSLEGPDNSPLHF.

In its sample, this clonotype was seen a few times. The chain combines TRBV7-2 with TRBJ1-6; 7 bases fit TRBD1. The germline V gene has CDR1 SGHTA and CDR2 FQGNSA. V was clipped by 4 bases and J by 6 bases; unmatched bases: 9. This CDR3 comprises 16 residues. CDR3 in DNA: TGTGCCAGCAGCTCAAGACAGGGAACCGCTAATTCACCCCTCCACTTT. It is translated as CASSSRQGTANSPLHF.

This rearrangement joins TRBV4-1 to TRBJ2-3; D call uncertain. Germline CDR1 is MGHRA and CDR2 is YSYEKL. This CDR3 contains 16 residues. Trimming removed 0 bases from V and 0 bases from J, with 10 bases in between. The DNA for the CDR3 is TGCGCCAGCAGCCAAGAGATGGGCCCTAGCACAGATACGCAGTATTTT. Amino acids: CASSQEMGPSTDTQYF.

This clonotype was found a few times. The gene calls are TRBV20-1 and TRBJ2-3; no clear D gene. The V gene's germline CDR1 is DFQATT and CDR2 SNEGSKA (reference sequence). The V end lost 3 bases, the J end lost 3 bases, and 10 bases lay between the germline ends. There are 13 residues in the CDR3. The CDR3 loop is CSASGAYTDTQYF. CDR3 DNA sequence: TGCAGTGCTAGCGGAGCATATACAGATACGCAGTATTTT.

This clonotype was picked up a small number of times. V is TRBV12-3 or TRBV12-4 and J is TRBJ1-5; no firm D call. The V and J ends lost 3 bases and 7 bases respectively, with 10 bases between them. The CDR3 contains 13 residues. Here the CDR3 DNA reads TGTGCCAGCAGTTTGGGTAGTTTCCAGCCCCAGCATTTT. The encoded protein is CASSLGSFQPQHF.

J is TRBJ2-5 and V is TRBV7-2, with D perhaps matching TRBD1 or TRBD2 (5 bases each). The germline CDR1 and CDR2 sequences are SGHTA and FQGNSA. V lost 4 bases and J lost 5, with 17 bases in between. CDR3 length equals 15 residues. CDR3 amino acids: CASSSPQGGSETQYF. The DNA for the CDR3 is TGTGCCAGCAGCTCCCCCCAGGGTGGGAGTGAGACCCAGTACTTC.

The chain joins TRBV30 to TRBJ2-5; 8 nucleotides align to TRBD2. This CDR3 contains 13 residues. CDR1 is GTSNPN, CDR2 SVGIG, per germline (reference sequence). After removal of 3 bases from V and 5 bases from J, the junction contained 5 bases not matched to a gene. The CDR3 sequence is CAWSTSGGETQYF. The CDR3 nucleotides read TGTGCCTGGAGCACTAGCGGCGGGGAGACCCAGTACTTC.

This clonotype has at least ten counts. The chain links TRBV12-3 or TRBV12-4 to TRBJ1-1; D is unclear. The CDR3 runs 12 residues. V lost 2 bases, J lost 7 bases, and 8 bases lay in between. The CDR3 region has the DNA TGTGCCAGCAGTTTATTAAATGGTGAAGCTTTCTTT. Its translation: CASSLLNGEAFF.

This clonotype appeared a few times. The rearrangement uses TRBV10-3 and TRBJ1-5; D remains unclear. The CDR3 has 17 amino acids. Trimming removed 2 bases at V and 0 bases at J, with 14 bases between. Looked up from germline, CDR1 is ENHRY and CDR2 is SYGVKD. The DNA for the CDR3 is TGTGCCATCAGTGAGGCCCGACAACTCGCTAGCAATCAGCCCCAGCATTTT. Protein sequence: CAISEARQLASNQPQHF.

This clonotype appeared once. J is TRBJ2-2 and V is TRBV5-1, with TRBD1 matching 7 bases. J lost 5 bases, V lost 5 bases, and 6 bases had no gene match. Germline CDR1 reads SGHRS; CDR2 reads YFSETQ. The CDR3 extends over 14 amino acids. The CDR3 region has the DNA TGCGCCAGCAGTTTCGGACAGGAAACCGGGGAGCTGTTTTTT. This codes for CASSFGQETGELFF. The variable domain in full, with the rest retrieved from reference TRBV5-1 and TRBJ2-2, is KAGVTQTPRYLIKTRGQQVTLSCSPISGHRSVSWYQQTPGQGLQFLFEYFSETQRNKGNFPGRFSGRQFSNSRSEMNVSTLELGDSALYLCASSFGQETGELFFGEGSRLTVL.

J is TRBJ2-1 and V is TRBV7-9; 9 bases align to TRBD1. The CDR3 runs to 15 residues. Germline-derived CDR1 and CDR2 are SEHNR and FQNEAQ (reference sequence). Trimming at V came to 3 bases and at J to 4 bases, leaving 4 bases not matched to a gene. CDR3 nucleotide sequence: TGTGCCAGCAGCTTGCGACAGGGGGTTTACAATGAGCAGTTCTTC. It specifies CASSLRQGVYNEQFF.